This entry lists 17 T cell receptor beta chains sequenced from one sample in a study of T cells after yellow fever vaccination. Each CDR3 protein gets one entry after TCRdb re-called the 5' RACE reads with MiXCR. There are some 420,000 distinct CDR3 sequences in the sample; about 19% occur only once, and 18% lies in the top ten. Sequenced material: PBMCs, taken before the yellow fever booster vaccination. The receptors come from a man between 18 and 35 years old who received the YFV17D yellow fever vaccine.

At least ten counts were recorded for this clonotype. V gene TRBV29-1 combines with J gene TRBJ2-3, with TRBD2 as a possible D gene (5 bases). This CDR3 has 13 amino acids. The V and J ends lost 7 bases and 6 bases respectively, with 17 bases between them. Germline values: CDR1 SQVTM, CDR2 ANQGSEA. CDR3 in amino acids: CSAPSPGVDTQYF. CDR3 coding DNA: TGCAGCGCCCCTAGCCCCGGGGTGGATACGCAGTATTTT.

This clonotype was counted a few times. The J gene is TRBJ1-4, the V gene TRBV5-1, with D maybe TRBD1 (5 bases). V was pared by 4 bases and J by 7 bases, with 14 bases between. Germline lookup yields CDR1 SGHRS and CDR2 YFSETQ. This CDR3 is built from 14 residues. CDR3 DNA sequence: TGCGCCAGCAGCGCTGGATCTAGGGGTGAAAAACTGTTTTTT. This gives the protein CASSAGSRGEKLFF.

This clonotype was observed at least ten times. V usage is TRBV6-5 and J usage is TRBJ2-5, with a tentative D call TRBD1 (6 bases). Trimming removed 6 bases from V and 5 bases from J, with 16 bases in between. The germline CDR1 and CDR2 sequences are MNHEY and SVGAGI. The CDR3 length is 14 residues. CDR3 in DNA: TGTGCCAGCAGGAGTACAGGGATTTACGAGACCCAGTACTTC. Translated, it gives CASRSTGIYETQYF.

About this clonotype: A much larger clone differs by one base, so this may be a read error. The V and J genes are TRBV25-1 and TRBJ2-1; no definite D call. Trimming removed 2 bases at V and 0 bases at J, with 5 bases between. This CDR3 spans 14 amino acids. Germline CDR1 and CDR2: MGHDK and SYGVNS. CDR3 bases: TGTGCCAGCAGTGAAAGGAGCTCCTACAATGAGCAGTTCTTC. Amino acid sequence: CASSERSSYNEQFF.

This clonotype was seen only a few times. The chain uses TRBV7-2 and TRBJ2-3; D is possibly TRBD1 or TRBD2 (5 bases each). The CDR3 loop spans 13 amino acids. V gave up 5 bases and J gave up 6 bases, with 12 bases separating them. Germline V gene sequence: CDR1 SGHTA, CDR2 FQGNSA. CDR3 sequence (DNA): TGTGCCAGCAGCCCCTTGGGGACGGATACGCAGTATTTT. Translation: CASSPLGTDTQYF.

This clonotype was seen a few times. The J gene is TRBJ2-6, the V gene TRBV11-2; D ambiguous. Trimming left V 5 bases short and J 2 bases short, with 13 bases between. The CDR3 covers 16 residues. Germline V lookup: CDR1 SGHAT, CDR2 FQNNGV. The CDR3 nucleotides read TGTGCCAGCAGCGGGGTCCGCTCCCCTGGGGCCAACGTCCTGACTTTC. The encoded protein is CASSGVRSPGANVLTF.

This clonotype was seen ten or more times. This sequence joins TRBV12-3 or TRBV12-4 and TRBJ2-3, with 7 bases fitting TRBD2. With V trimmed by 5 bases and J by 2 bases, 10 bases remained unmatched. This CDR3 has 16 amino acids. CDR3 loop: CASSPLSGRSTDTQYF. CDR3 in DNA: TGTGCCAGCAGTCCCCTTAGCGGGCGATCCACAGATACGCAGTATTTT.

This clonotype appeared a few times. The V and J genes are TRBV6-6 and TRBJ2-4; 11 bases map to TRBD2. This CDR3 is built from 16 residues. The junction had 7 bases not matched to a gene; V was cut back by 5 bases and J by 4 bases. CDR1 is MNHNY and CDR2 is SVGAGI in the germline V gene (reference sequence). CDR3 region: CASSDTGTSGKNIQYF. In nucleotides, the CDR3 is TGTGCCAGCAGTGATACCGGGACTAGCGGAAAAAACATTCAGTACTTC.

This CDR3 is CASSWLGLPYEQYF. The CDR3 nucleotides are TGCGCCAGCAGCTGGCTGGGCCTTCCCTACGAGCAGTACTTC. The chain has TRBV5-1 and TRBJ2-7; no definite D call. This CDR3 comprises 14 residues. The V end was cut by 3 bases, the J end by 2 bases, with 12 bases between. Germline CDR1 is SGHRS and CDR2 is YFSETQ. Full variable domain (rest looked up from reference TRBV5-1 and TRBJ2-7): KAGVTQTPRYLIKTRGQQVTLSCSPISGHRSVSWYQQTPGQGLQFLFEYFSETQRNKGNFPGRFSGRQFSNSRSEMNVSTLELGDSALYLCASSWLGLPYEQYFGPGTRLTVT.

The genes are TRBV5-5 and TRBJ2-6; D may be TRBD1 (6 bases). Per the germline V gene, CDR1 is SGHKS and CDR2 is YYEKEE (reference sequence). The CDR3 totals 18 residues. The germline V and J ends were trimmed by 0 bases and 3 bases, with 16 bases remaining between them. The CDR3 coding sequence is TGTGCCAGCAGCTTGGAGCTCTCAGGGGAACTTGGGGCCAACGTCCTGACTTTC. It codes for CASSLELSGELGANVLTF.

The CDR3 DNA reads as TGTGCCACCAGCCCAGGACCGGGTACGCAGTATTTT. Protein product: CATSPGPGTQYF. The chain joins TRBV2 to TRBJ2-3; D unclear. The CDR3 has 12 amino acids. Looked up from germline, CDR1 is SNHLY and CDR2 is FYNNEI. Trimming removed 10 bases from V and 8 bases from J, with 16 bases in between.

The chain links TRBV19 to TRBJ2-3, with a possible D match to TRBD1 (5 bases). There are 14 residues in the CDR3. The germline CDR1 and CDR2 sequences are LNHDA and SQIVND (reference sequence). Trimming left V 8 bases short and J 5 bases short, with 17 bases between. Here the CDR3 DNA reads TGTGCCAGTTCGCCGAAGGGGCGCGGAGATACGCAGTATTTT. It is translated as CASSPKGRGDTQYF.

The chain links TRBV12-3 or TRBV12-4 to TRBJ1-6; D unclear. The V gene lost 7 bases and the J gene lost 9 bases, with 19 bases spanning the gap. The CDR3 is 15 amino acids. The CDR3 reads CASTPSSERRSPLHF. The CDR3 region has the DNA TGTGCCAGCACCCCCTCCAGCGAGCGCCGTTCACCCCTCCACTTT.

This clonotype was picked up a small number of times. The CDR3 region is CASSLCGALPGGNTGELFF. The CDR3 region has the DNA TGTGCCAGCAGCCTTTGCGGTGCGCTTCCCGGGGGGAACACCGGGGAGCTGTTTTTT. The rearrangement links TRBV5-6 to TRBJ2-2, with TRBD2 as a possible D gene (6 bases). Trimming removed 4 bases from V and 1 base from J, with 23 bases in between. Germline CDR1 reads SGHDT; CDR2 reads YYEEEE. The CDR3 contains 19 residues.

This clonotype was seen a few times. The V call is TRBV5-1, the J call TRBJ2-3, with TRBD2 matching 8 bases. J lost 4 bases, V lost 9 bases, and 10 bases had no gene match. The CDR3 extends over 14 amino acids. Germline V gene sequence: CDR1 SGHRS, CDR2 YFSETQ. The chain's CDR3 is CATGIGLASDTQYF. The CDR3 DNA sequence: TGCGCCACTGGGATCGGACTAGCATCAGATACGCAGTATTTT.

The chain carries TRBV4-1 and TRBJ1-6; D ambiguous. Looked up from germline, CDR1 is MGHRA and CDR2 is YSYEKL. This CDR3 is 15 amino acids long. Between the trimmed V and J ends, which lost 1 base and 8 bases, there was a span of 12 bases. CDR3 in DNA: TGCGCCAGCAGCCAAGTCGGACTCCCTTATTCACCCCTCCACTTT. It specifies CASSQVGLPYSPLHF.

In its sample, this clonotype was seen a few times. The chain combines TRBV27 with TRBJ1-4; 8 bases agree with TRBD1. V trimming: 1 base; J trimming: 7 bases; junction bases outside the gene matches: 8. CDR1 and CDR2 (germline): MNHEY, SMNVEV (reference sequence). The CDR3 runs to 16 residues. The CDR3, as DNA: TGTGCCAGCAGTTTATTTACAGGGGGACCTCGTGAAAAACTGTTTTTT. Translation: CASSLFTGGPREKLFF.